Here is one T cell receptor (beta chain) with its context. Its target is not known. The data stem from a study of OX40 agonist ivuxolimab in advanced cancers. General observations from the study: Dosing at 0.1 to 3.0 mg/kg was accompanied by clonal expansion of CD4+ and CD8+ blood T cells by week 6. Some of the nonresponding patients also showed low levels of normalized T-cell clonal expansion.

Assay: immunoSEQ multiplex PCR; the TCRdb copy retains only in-frame clones and omits some. The sample lists approximately 24,000 clones; less than 90% were seen once. The input for sequencing was CD4+ or CD8+ T cells sorted from blood, taken in a trial of the OX40 agonist ivuxolimab. This receptor was obtained from an adult with an advanced solid tumor such as melanoma, head and neck, liver or kidney cancer.

The CDR3 protein is CASSLVTGGNTGELFF. The CDR3, as DNA: TGCGCCAGCAGCTTGGTTACGGGGGGGAACACCGGGGAGCTGTTTTTT. The chain employs TRBV5-1 and TRBJ2-2, with 7 bases matching TRBD2. Germline loops: CDR1 SGHRS, CDR2 YFSETQ. There are 16 residues in the CDR3. V shed 0 bases and J 1 base; nucleotides not matched to a gene: 3.